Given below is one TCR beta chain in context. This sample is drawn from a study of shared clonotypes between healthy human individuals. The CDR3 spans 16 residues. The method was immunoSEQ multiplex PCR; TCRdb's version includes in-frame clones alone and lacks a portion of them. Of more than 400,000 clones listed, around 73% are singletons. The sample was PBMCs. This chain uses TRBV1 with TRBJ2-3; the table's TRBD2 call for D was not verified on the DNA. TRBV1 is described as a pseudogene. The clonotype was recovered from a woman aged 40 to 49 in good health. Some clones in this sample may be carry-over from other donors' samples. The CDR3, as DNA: TGCACCAGCCTGCGGGGCCTGGTTCCGGCTGAAAATACGCAGTATTTT. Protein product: CTSLRGLVPAENTQYF.